This paragraph covers one TCR beta chain sequence. It was CD45RO-negative cells, positively selected for CCR7, that made up naive CD8 cells, with terminally differentiated effector memory CD45RA+ cells excluded. The assay ran at deep level. Clones were sequenced by immunoSEQ multiplex PCR, and TCRdb holds only the in-frame ones, with some missing. The sample lists hundreds of thousands of clones, around 95% seen once, with over 0.09% in the top ten. This record comes from a study of shared clonotypes between healthy human individuals. Germline V gene sequence: CDR1 SGHVS, CDR2 FQNEAQ. Trimming removed 1 base from V and 4 bases from J; junction bases left unmatched: 9. The CDR3 sequence is 20 residues long.

The V gene is TRBV7-8, the J gene TRBJ2-2; TRBD2 aligns across 16 bases. Sequencing was performed on naive CD8+ T cells sorted from blood. The TCR comes from a woman aged 25 to 39 in good health. The chain's CDR3 is CASSLVLSGLAGGGTGELFF. In DNA, the CDR3 is TGTGCCAGCAGCTTAGTTCTGTCGGGACTAGCGGGAGGGGGCACCGGGGAGCTGTTTTTT.